Below, 20 T cell receptor beta chains from the same sample are listed, as sequenced in a study of blood T cell repertoires in COVID-19. Assay used: immunoSEQ multiplex PCR; TCRdb lists only in-frame clones, some missing. The sample consists of roughly 160,000 clones, roughly 83% of them appearing once. The sequenced sample was peripheral blood. The receptors were sampled from a man younger than 30 with active or convalescent COVID-19.

This sequence joins TRBV3-1 (or the pseudogene TRBV3-2) and TRBJ2-7; D is uncertain. Trimming removed 3 bases from V and 4 bases from J, with 4 bases in between. Germline V lookup: CDR1 LGHDT, CDR2 YNNKEL (reference sequence). This CDR3 is built from 11 residues. CDR3 residues: CASSQEYEQYF. Here the CDR3 DNA reads TGTGCCAGCAGCCAGGAGTACGAGCAGTACTTC.

This clone is a singleton in its sample. CDR3: CAWSQGLRQPQHF. The CDR3 nucleotides are TGTGCCTGGAGTCAGGGGTTGCGTCAGCCCCAGCATTTT. The chain employs TRBV30 and TRBJ1-5; maybe TRBD1 (6 bases). Germline V gene sequence: CDR1 GTSNPN, CDR2 SVGIG (reference sequence). V was clipped by 2 bases and J by 6 bases, with 11 bases between them. The CDR3 loop spans 13 amino acids.

The chain carries TRBV9 and TRBJ2-1; 12 bases are shared with TRBD2. There are 15 residues in the CDR3. From germline, CDR1 is SGDLS and CDR2 YYNGEE. The V segment lost 3 bases and the J segment 6 bases; nucleotides outside the gene matches: 4. The CDR3: CASSAGLAGPNEQFF. CDR3 in DNA: TGTGCCAGCAGCGCCGGACTAGCGGGACCCAATGAGCAGTTCTTC. Looking up the rest from reference TRBV9 and TRBJ2-1 gives the full variable domain: DSGVTQTPKHLITATGQRVTLRCSPRSGDLSVYWYQQSLDQGLQFLIQYYNGEERAKGNILERFSAQQFPDLHSELNLSSLELGDSALYFCASSAGLAGPNEQFFGPGTRLTVL.

The rearrangement links TRBV19 to TRBJ2-7, with 7 nucleotides matching TRBD1. The CDR3 contains 13 residues. Per the germline V gene, CDR1 is LNHDA and CDR2 is SQIVND (reference sequence). V lost 4 bases and J lost 3; bases outside the gene matches: 3. This CDR3 reads CASSKTGYYEQYF. The CDR3 DNA sequence: TGTGCCAGTAGTAAGACAGGGTACTACGAGCAGTACTTC.

CDR3 coding DNA: TGTGCCAGCAGCCCCCAGGGAGGAGGGGCTAATCAGCCCCAGCATTTT. Translation gives CASSPQGGGANQPQHF. V gene TRBV7-2 combines with J gene TRBJ1-5, with a tentative D call TRBD1 (5 bases). Trimming removed 5 bases at V and 4 bases at J, with 18 bases between. CDR1 is SGHTA and CDR2 is FQGNSA in the germline V gene. The CDR3 extends over 16 amino acids.

This clone was recorded only once. V usage is TRBV18 and J usage is TRBJ2-3, with D possibly being TRBD2 (5 bases). Trimming left V 0 bases short and J 2 bases short, with 12 bases between. Germline V lookup: CDR1 KGHSH, CDR2 LQKENI. This CDR3 region has 16 residues. CDR3 in amino acids: CASSPPSLAYTDTQYF. CDR3 nucleotides: TGTGCCAGCTCACCACCGTCCCTAGCTTACACAGATACGCAGTATTTT.

The chain links TRBV27 to TRBJ2-1; perhaps TRBD2 as D (6 bases). CDR1 MNHEY and CDR2 SMNVEV come from the germline V gene (reference sequence). This CDR3 has 11 amino acids. Trimming pared 3 bases from V and 9 bases from J, leaving 6 bases between. The CDR3 coding sequence is TGTGCCAGCAGTTTCGGGGGTGAGCAGTTCTTC. Residues: CASSFGGEQFF.

This clone has just a few counts. The chain couples TRBV4-2 to TRBJ1-3; D not certain. The CDR3 contains 16 residues. The ends were cut back, 4 bases at V and 0 bases at J, with 13 bases in the middle. Per the germline V gene, CDR1 is LGHNA and CDR2 is YNFKEQ. The CDR3 loop reads CASSREWALSGNTIYF. CDR3 coding DNA: TGTGCCAGCAGCCGAGAATGGGCCCTCTCTGGAAACACCATATATTTT.

In the case of this clone: The same CDR3 arises from other DNA sequences in this sample as well. J is TRBJ1-1 and V is TRBV5-1, with D perhaps matching TRBD1 (5 bases). The ends were cut back, 0 bases at V and 4 bases at J, with 10 bases in the middle. The CDR3 runs 14 residues. CDR1 SGHRS and CDR2 YFSETQ come from the germline V gene. The CDR3 is CASSLGQGGTEAFF. DNA for the CDR3: TGCGCCAGCAGCTTGGGGCAGGGAGGCACTGAAGCTTTCTTT.

This rearrangement joins TRBV7-8 to TRBJ2-2, with a possible D match to TRBD2 (5 bases). The CDR3 loop spans 16 amino acids. The V end was cut by 1 base, the J end by 0 bases, with 9 bases between. Germline V gives CDR1 SGHVS, CDR2 FQNEAQ. For the CDR3, the DNA is TGTGCCAGCAGCTTAGGCGGGCTAGCGAACACCGGGGAGCTGTTTTTT. This sequence encodes CASSLGGLANTGELFF.

The chain carries TRBV5-1 and TRBJ2-7, with D perhaps TRBD2 (6 bases). V was pared by 3 bases and J by 3 bases, with 10 bases between. Per the germline V gene, CDR1 is SGHRS and CDR2 is YFSETQ. The CDR3 totals 13 residues. The CDR3 nucleotides are TGCGCCAGCAGCTCTAGCGAGCTCTACGAGCAGTACTTC. Protein product: CASSSSELYEQYF.

This chain uses TRBV4-1 with TRBJ1-2, with D maybe TRBD1 (5 bases). The CDR3 loop spans 15 amino acids. Trimming removed 2 bases at V and 5 bases at J, with 15 bases between. Germline loops: CDR1 MGHRA, CDR2 YSYEKL. The CDR3 DNA reads as TGCGCCAGCAGCCAAAGGACACAAGGCCAATATGGCTACACCTTC. It specifies CASSQRTQGQYGYTF.

Of note for this clone: Other DNA sequences in this sample translate to the same CDR3. This chain links TRBV5-1 with TRBJ1-5, with D unresolved. Germline assignment: CDR1 SGHRS and CDR2 YFSETQ. V lost 0 bases to trimming and J lost 4 bases, with 5 bases between them. This CDR3 region has 13 residues. In nucleotides, the CDR3 is TGCGCCAGCAGCTTGGGAGCAAATCAGCCCCAGCATTTT. Amino acid sequence: CASSLGANQPQHF.

The chain is built from TRBV28 and TRBJ1-5; D not certain. This CDR3 spans 16 amino acids. CDR1 is MDHEN and CDR2 is SYDVKM in the germline V gene. Trimming shortened V by 1 base and J by 1 base, and 11 bases separated the two germline ends. This CDR3 reads CASSLYPTISNQPQHF. CDR3 DNA sequence: TGTGCCAGCAGTTTATACCCGACTATCAGCAATCAGCCCCAGCATTTT.

This chain links TRBV4-1 with TRBJ1-2; 8 bases align to TRBD1. The junction had 11 bases not matched to a gene; V was cut back by 6 bases and J by 2 bases. This CDR3 is 16 amino acids long. Germline CDR1 MGHRA, CDR2 YSYEKL. This CDR3 is CASSQTGDGKNYGYTF. The CDR3 bases are TGCGCCAGCAGTCAGACAGGGGATGGGAAAAACTATGGCTACACCTTC.

This clone was detected once. Different DNA sequences within this sample yield the same CDR3. The V gene is TRBV5-1, the J gene TRBJ2-3, with a tentative D call TRBD2 (6 bases). The germline CDR1 and CDR2 sequences are SGHRS and YFSETQ. V was pared by 0 bases and J by 3 bases, with 8 bases between. The CDR3 has 14 amino acids. The CDR3 coding sequence is TGCGCCAGCAGCTTGGCCGGGGGTACAGATACGCAGTATTTT. This codes for CASSLAGGTDTQYF.

The V and J genes are TRBV11-2 and TRBJ1-4, with D hard to call. V was shortened by 4 bases and J by 4 bases, with 7 bases between the two germline ends. From germline, CDR1 is SGHAT and CDR2 FQNNGV. This CDR3 has 13 residues. The CDR3 is CASSSGDNEKLFF. DNA for the CDR3: TGTGCCAGCAGCTCCGGGGATAATGAAAAACTGTTTTTT.

CDR3 sequence (DNA): TGTGCCAGCAGCCAACGAATCGGACTAGCGGGGTTCTACGAGCAGTACTTC. Translated, it gives CASSQRIGLAGFYEQYF. The chain links TRBV3-1 (or the pseudogene TRBV3-2) to TRBJ2-7; TRBD2 matches 12 bases. V dropped 2 bases and J dropped 3; count of bases not matched to a gene: 8. There are 17 residues in the CDR3. Germline CDR1 reads LGHDT; CDR2 reads YNNKEL (reference sequence).

The J gene is TRBJ2-1, the V gene TRBV5-6; TRBD1 might be the D (6 bases). Germline V gives CDR1 SGHDT, CDR2 YYEEEE. This CDR3 spans 16 amino acids. V shed 3 bases and J shed 1 base, with 14 bases lying between them. CDR3 bases: TGTGCCAGCAGCTACGACGGACAGACTTCCTACAATGAGCAGTTCTTC. This translates into CASSYDGQTSYNEQFF.

The rearrangement uses TRBV2 and TRBJ2-5; 8 bases map to TRBD1. There are 15 residues in the CDR3. The junction had 7 bases not matched to a gene; V was cut back by 5 bases and J by 2 bases. Germline assignment: CDR1 SNHLY and CDR2 FYNNEI. This chain's CDR3 is CASSTQGAKQETQYF. In DNA, the CDR3 is TGTGCCAGCAGTACCCAGGGGGCGAAACAAGAGACCCAGTACTTC.